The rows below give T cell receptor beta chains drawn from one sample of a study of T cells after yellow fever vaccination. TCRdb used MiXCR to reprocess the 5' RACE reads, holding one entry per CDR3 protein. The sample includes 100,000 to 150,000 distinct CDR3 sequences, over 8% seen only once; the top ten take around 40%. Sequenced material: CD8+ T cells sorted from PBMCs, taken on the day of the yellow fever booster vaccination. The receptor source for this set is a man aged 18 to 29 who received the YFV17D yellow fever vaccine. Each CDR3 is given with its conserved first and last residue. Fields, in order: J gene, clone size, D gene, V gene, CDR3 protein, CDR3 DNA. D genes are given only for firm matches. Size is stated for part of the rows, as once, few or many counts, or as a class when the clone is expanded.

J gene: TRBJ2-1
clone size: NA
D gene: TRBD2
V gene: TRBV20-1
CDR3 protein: CSARDPRTSGGYNEQFF
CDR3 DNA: TGCAGTGCTAGAGATCCTAGGACTAGCGGGGGGTATAATGAGCAGTTCTTC

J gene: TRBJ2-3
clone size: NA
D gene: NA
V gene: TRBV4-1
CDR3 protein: CASSQDSNGDTQYF
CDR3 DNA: TGCGCCAGCAGCCAAGATTCAAACGGAGATACGCAGTATTTT

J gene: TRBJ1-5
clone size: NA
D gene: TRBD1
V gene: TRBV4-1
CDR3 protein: CASSQWDRDNQPQHF
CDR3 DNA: TGCGCCAGCAGCCAATGGGACAGGGACAATCAGCCCCAGCATTTT

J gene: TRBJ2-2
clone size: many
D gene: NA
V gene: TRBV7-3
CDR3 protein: CASSPLLAPNTGELFF
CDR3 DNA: TGTGCCAGCAGCCCTCTGCTGGCGCCGAACACCGGGGAGCTGTTTTTT

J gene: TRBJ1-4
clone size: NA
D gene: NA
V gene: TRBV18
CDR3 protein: CASSPSRVGEKLFF
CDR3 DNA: TGTGCCAGCTCACCGTCCAGGGTCGGCGAAAAACTGTTTTTT

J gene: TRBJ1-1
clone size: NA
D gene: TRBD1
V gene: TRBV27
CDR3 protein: CASRIQGITEAFF
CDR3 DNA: TGTGCCAGCAGGATACAGGGGATCACTGAAGCTTTCTTT

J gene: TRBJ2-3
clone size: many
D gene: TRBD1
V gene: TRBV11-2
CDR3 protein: CASSPAGQVMADTQYF
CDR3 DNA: TGTGCCAGCAGCCCGGCGGGACAGGTCATGGCAGATACGCAGTATTTT

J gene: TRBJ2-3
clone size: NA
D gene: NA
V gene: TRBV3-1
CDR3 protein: CASSQMDTQYF
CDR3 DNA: TGTGCCAGCAGCCAAATGGATACGCAGTATTTT

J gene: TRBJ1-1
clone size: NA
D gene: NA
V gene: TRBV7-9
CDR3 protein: CASSTRDGGMNTEAFF
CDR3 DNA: TGTGCCAGCAGCACGAGGGACGGAGGAATGAACACTGAAGCTTTCTTT

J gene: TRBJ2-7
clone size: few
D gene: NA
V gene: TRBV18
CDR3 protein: CASSEGSKWQYF
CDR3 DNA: TGTGCCAGCTCTGAGGGGTCAAAGTGGCAGTACTTC

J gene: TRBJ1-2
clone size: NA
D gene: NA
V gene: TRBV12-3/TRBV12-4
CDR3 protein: CASSYGPNYGYTF
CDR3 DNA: TGTGCCAGCAGTTACGGACCTAACTATGGCTACACCTTC

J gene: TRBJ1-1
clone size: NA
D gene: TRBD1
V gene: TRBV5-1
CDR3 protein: CASSLYRQGGTEAFF
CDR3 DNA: TGCGCCAGCAGCCTTTACCGACAGGGGGGGACTGAAGCTTTCTTT

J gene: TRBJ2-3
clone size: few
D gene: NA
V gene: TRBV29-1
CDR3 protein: CSVEDWLRVSRGGTDTQYF
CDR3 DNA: TGCAGCGTTGAAGACTGGCTCAGGGTTAGCAGGGGCGGCACAGATACGCAGTATTTT

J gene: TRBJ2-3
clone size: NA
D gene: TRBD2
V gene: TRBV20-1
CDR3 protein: CSATGTSGGTDTQYF
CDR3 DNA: TGCAGTGCTACTGGGACTAGCGGGGGCACAGATACGCAGTATTTT

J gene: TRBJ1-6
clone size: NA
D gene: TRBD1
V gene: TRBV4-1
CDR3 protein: CASSPDRGYNSPLHF
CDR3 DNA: TGCGCCAGCAGCCCGGACAGGGGTTATAATTCACCCCTCCACTTT

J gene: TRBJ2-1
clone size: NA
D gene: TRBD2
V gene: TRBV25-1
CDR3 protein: CASRGRGLNEQFF
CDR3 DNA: TGTGCCAGCAGGGGGAGGGGCTTGAATGAGCAGTTCTTC

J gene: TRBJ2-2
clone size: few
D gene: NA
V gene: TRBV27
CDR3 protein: CASSLKRTGELFF
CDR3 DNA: TGTGCCAGCAGCCTGAAGAGGACCGGGGAGCTGTTTTTT

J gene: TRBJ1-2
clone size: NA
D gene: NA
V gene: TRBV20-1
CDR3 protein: CSATNREINYGYTF
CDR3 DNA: TGCAGTGCTACCAACAGGGAGATTAACTATGGCTACACCTTC

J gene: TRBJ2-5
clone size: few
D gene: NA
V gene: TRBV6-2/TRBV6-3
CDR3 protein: CASSYIPGEFQETQYF
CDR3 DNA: TGTGCCAGCAGTTACATACCCGGAGAGTTCCAAGAGACCCAGTACTTC

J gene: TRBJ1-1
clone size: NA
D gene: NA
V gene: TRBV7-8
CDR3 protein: CASSSPQGSIPEAFF
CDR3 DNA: TGTGCCAGCAGCTCACCACAGGGATCGATCCCTGAAGCTTTCTTT

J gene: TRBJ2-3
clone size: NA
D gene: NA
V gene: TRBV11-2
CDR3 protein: CASSLRARSTDTQYF
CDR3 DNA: TGTGCCAGCAGCTTAAGGGCACGAAGCACAGATACGCAGTATTTT

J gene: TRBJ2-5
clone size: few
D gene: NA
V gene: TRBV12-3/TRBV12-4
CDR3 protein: CASSPRGGHWETQYF
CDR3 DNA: TGTGCCAGCAGCCCGAGGGGGGGCCATTGGGAGACCCAGTACTTC

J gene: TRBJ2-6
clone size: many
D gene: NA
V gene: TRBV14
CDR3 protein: CASSQGANVLTF
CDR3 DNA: TGTGCCAGCAGCCAAGGGGCCAACGTCCTGACTTTC

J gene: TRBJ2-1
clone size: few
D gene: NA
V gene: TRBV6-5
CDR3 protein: CASSYRVGNEQFF
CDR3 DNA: TGTGCCAGCAGTTATAGAGTGGGCAATGAGCAGTTCTTC

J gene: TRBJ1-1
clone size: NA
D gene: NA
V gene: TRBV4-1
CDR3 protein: CASSHPRAVMNTEAFF
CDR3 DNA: TGCGCCAGCAGCCACCCTCGAGCAGTAATGAACACTGAAGCTTTCTTT

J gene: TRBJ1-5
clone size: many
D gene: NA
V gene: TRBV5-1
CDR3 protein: CASSYRPGGNRPQHF
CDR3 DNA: TGCGCCAGCAGCTACCGGCCGGGTGGGAATCGGCCCCAGCATTTT

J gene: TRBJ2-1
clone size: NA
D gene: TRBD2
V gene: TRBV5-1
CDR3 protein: CASSPRDSGETYNEQFF
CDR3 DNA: TGCGCCAGCAGCCCCCGGGATAGCGGGGAGACCTACAATGAGCAGTTCTTC

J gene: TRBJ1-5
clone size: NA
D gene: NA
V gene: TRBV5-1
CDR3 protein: CASSTPTGTSSNQPQHF
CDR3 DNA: TGCGCCAGCAGCACGCCTACCGGGACATCTAGCAATCAGCCCCAGCATTTT

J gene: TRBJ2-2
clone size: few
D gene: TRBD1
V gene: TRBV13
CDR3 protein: CASSPPTGGGELFF
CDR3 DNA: TGTGCCAGCAGTCCACCAACAGGGGGCGGGGAGCTGTTTTTT

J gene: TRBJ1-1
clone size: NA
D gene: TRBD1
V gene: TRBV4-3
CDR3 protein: CASSQDGTGATEAFF
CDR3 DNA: TGCGCCAGCAGCCAAGACGGGACAGGGGCCACTGAAGCTTTCTTT

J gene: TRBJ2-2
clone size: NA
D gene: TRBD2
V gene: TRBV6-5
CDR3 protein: CASRLGLAGGPNTGELFF
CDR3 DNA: TGTGCCAGCAGATTGGGACTAGCGGGGGGTCCAAACACCGGGGAGCTGTTTTTT

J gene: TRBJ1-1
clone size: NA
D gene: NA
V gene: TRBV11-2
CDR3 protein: CASSRRGRMNTEAFF
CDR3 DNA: TGTGCCAGCAGCCGACGGGGACGGATGAACACTGAAGCTTTCTTT

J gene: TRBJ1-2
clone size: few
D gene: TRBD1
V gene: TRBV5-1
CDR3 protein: CASSRKGQLLHYGYTF
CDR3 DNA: TGCGCCAGCAGCCGAAAGGGACAGTTACTACACTATGGCTACACCTTC

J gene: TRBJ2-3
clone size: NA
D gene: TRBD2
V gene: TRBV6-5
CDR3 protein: CASSQRGDADTQYF
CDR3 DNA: TGTGCCAGCAGCCAGCGGGGGGATGCAGATACGCAGTATTTT

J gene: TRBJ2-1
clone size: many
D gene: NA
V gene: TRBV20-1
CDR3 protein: CSARFRGTYNEQFF
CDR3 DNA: TGCAGTGCTAGGTTCAGGGGCACCTACAATGAGCAGTTCTTC

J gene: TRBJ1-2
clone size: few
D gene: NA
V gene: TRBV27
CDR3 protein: CASSSDRANYGYTF
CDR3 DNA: TGTGCCAGCAGTTCCGACAGAGCTAACTATGGCTACACCTTC

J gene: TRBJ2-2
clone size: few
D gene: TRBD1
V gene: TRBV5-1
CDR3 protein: CASTLEGGANTGELFF
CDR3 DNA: TGCGCCAGCACCCTGGAAGGGGGCGCGAACACCGGGGAGCTGTTTTTT

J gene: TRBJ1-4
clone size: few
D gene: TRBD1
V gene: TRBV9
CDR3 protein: CASSPTGLNEKLFF
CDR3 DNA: TGTGCCAGCAGCCCGACAGGGCTCAATGAAAAACTGTTTTTT

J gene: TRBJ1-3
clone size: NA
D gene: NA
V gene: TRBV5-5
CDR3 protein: CASSLDVISGNTIYF
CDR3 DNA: TGTGCCAGCAGCTTGGATGTTATCTCTGGAAACACCATATATTTT

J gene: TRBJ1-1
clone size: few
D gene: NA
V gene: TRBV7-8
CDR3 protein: CASSLAVDTEAFF
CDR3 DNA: TGTGCCAGCAGCTTAGCGGTGGACACTGAAGCTTTCTTT

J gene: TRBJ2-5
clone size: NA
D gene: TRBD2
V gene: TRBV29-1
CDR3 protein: CSVEVPGGGETQYF
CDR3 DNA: TGCAGCGTTGAAGTCCCGGGAGGGGGGGAGACCCAGTACTTC

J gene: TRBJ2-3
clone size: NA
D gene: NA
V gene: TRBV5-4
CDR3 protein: CASSLAKTPQYF
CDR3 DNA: TGTGCCAGCAGCTTGGCCAAAACCCCGCAGTATTTT

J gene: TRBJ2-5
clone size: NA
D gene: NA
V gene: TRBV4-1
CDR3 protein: CASSQAGALGETQYF
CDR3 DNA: TGCGCCAGCAGCCAAGCAGGGGCATTAGGGGAGACCCAGTACTTC

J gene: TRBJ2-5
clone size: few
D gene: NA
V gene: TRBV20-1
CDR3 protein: CSARDLGALEQETQYF
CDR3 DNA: TGCAGTGCTAGAGATCTGGGGGCACTAGAGCAAGAGACCCAGTACTTC

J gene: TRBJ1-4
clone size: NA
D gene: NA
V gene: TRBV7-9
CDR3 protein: CASSFRRGGNEKLFF
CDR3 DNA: TGTGCCAGCAGCTTTCGACGCGGGGGTAATGAAAAACTGTTTTTT

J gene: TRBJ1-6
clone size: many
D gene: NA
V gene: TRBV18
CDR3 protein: CASSPPPDSWSPLHF
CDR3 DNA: TGTGCCAGCTCACCACCACCGGACAGTTGGTCACCCCTCCACTTT

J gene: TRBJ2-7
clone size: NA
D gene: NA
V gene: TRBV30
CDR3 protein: CAWSSRAGEQYF
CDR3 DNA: TGTGCCTGGAGTTCGAGGGCTGGGGAGCAGTACTTC

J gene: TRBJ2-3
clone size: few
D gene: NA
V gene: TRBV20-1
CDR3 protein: CSAPGQGLTDTQYF
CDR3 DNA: TGCAGTGCCCCCGGGCAGGGGCTGACAGATACGCAGTATTTT

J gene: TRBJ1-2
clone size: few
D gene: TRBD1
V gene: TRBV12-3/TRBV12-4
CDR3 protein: CASTRDRLGYGYTF
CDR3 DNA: TGTGCCAGCACCCGGGACAGGTTAGGCTATGGCTACACCTTC

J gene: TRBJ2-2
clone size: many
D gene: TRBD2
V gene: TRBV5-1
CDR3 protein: CASGGLAGPPGELFF
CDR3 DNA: TGCGCCAGCGGAGGACTAGCGGGGCCCCCCGGGGAGCTGTTTTTT

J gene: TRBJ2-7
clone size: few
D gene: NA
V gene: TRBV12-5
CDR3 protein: CATLKGGSSYEQYF
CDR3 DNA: TGTGCTACACTAAAAGGGGGGTCCTCCTACGAGCAGTACTTC

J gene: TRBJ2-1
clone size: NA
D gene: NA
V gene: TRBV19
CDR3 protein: CASSIEAVGWSYNEQFF
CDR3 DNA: TGTGCCAGTAGTATAGAGGCCGTCGGGTGGTCCTACAATGAGCAGTTCTTC

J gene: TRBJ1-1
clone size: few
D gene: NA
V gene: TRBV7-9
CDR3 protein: CASRRPMGEAFF
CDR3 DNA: TGTGCCAGCAGGCGGCCCATGGGTGAAGCTTTCTTT

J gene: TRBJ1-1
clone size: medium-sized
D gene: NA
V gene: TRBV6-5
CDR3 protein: CASSYYPGRGTEAFF
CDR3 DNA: TGTGCCAGCAGTTACTACCCCGGTCGGGGCACTGAAGCTTTCTTT

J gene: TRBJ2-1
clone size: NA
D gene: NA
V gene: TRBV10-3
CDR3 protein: CAISDSDGYNEQFF
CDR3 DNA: TGTGCCATCAGTGACTCCGACGGGTACAATGAGCAGTTCTTC

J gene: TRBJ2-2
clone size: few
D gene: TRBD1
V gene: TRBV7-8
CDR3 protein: CASSPGTGATGELFF
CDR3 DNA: TGTGCCAGCAGCCCCGGGACAGGGGCCACCGGGGAGCTGTTTTTT

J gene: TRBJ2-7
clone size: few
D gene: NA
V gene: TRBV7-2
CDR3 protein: CASSLFDEQYF
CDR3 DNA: TGTGCCAGCAGCTTATTCGACGAGCAGTACTTC

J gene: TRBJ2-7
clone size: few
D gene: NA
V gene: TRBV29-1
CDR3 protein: CSVEDPGSESSYEQYF
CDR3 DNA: TGCAGCGTTGAAGATCCAGGCAGTGAAAGCTCCTACGAGCAGTACTTC

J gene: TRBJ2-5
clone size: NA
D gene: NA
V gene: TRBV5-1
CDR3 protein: CASSLGGAQETQYF
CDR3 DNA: TGCGCCAGCAGCTTGGGGGGGGCCCAAGAGACCCAGTACTTC

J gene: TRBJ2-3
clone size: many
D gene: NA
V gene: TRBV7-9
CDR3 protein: CASSLRSSTDTQYF
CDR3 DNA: TGTGCCAGCAGCTTACGGTCTAGCACAGATACGCAGTATTTT